This T cell receptor (beta chain) was identified in a study of blood T cells in healthy people across ages. Findings and limits, study-wide: As age increased, TCR beta diversity per million T cells fell in a roughly linear fashion. Naive T cell percentage showed a strong correlation with the diversity of TCR beta.

This clonotype came up many times. Its antigen is as yet unknown. J gave up 0 bases and V 2 bases, and 5 bases lay outside the gene matches. CDR1 SGHRS and CDR2 YFSETQ come from the germline V gene. This CDR3 is 15 amino acids long. It was with a sample-barcoded 5' primer and a J-beta primer mix that a second PCR of roughly 7 to 12 cycles was run. Each TCR beta cDNA got a 12-nucleotide random molecular identifier. MiXCR was run by TCRdb on the 5' RACE reads, yielding one entry per CDR3 protein. The sample includes fewer than 1.5 million distinct CDR3 sequences, 42% of them seen just once. For every donor, a draw yielded 8.5 to 10 milliliters of peripheral blood.

The sample consisted of blood. The sequence derives from a woman younger than 30 in good health. The V and J genes are TRBV5-1 and TRBJ2-7, with 7 bases that match TRBD1. CDR3 loop: CASSLAGTDSYEQYF. CDR3 sequence (DNA): TGCGCCAGCAGCTTAGCCGGGACAGACTCCTACGAGCAGTACTTC.